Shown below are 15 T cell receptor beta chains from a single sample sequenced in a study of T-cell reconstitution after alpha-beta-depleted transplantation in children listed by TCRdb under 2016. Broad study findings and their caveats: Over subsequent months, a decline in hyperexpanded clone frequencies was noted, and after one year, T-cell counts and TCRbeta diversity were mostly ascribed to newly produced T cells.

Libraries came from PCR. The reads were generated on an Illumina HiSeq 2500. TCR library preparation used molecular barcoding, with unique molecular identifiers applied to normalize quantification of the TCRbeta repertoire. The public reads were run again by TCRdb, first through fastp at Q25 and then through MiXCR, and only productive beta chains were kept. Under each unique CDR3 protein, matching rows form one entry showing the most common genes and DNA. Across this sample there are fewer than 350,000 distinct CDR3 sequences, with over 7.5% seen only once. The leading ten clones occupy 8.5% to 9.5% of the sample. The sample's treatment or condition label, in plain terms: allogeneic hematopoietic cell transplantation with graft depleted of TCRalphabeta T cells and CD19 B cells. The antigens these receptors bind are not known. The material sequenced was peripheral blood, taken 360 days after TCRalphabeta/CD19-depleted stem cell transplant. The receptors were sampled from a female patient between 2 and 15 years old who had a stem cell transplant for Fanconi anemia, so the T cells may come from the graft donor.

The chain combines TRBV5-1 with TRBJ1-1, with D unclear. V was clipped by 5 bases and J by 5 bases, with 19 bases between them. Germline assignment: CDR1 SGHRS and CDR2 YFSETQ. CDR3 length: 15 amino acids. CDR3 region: CASSTGVWGGTEAFF. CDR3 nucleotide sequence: TGCGCCAGCAGTACCGGGGTATGGGGTGGGACTGAAGCTTTCTTT. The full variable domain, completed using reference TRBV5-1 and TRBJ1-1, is KAGVTQTPRYLIKTRGQQVTLSCSPISGHRSVSWYQQTPGQGLQFLFEYFSETQRNKGNFPGRFSGRQFSNSRSEMNVSTLELGDSALYLCASSTGVWGGTEAFFGQGTRLTVV.

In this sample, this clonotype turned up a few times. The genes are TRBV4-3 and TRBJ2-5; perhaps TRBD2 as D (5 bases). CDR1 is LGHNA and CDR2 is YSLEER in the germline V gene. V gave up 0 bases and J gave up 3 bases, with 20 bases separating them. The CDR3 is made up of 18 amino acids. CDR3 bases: TGCGCCAGCAGCCAAGAGGTACGAGGAGAGAGGGTTGAAGAGACCCAGTACTTC. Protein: CASSQEVRGERVEETQYF.

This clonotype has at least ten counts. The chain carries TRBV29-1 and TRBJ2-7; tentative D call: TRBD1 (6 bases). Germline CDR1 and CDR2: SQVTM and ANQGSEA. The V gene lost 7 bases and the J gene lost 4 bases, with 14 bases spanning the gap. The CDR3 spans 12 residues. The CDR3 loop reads CSAWTEPYEQYF. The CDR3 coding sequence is TGCAGCGCATGGACAGAACCTTACGAGCAGTACTTC.

In DNA form, the CDR3 reads TGTGCCAGCAGTGTAAGTCGACCGGCGGTGGCTTTCTTT. This gives the protein CASSVSRPAVAFF. The chain uses TRBV6-1 and TRBJ1-1, with D hard to call. CDR3 length: 13 residues. Germline-derived CDR1 and CDR2 are MNHNS and SASEGT. V dropped 4 bases and J dropped 11 bases, with 17 bases sitting between them.

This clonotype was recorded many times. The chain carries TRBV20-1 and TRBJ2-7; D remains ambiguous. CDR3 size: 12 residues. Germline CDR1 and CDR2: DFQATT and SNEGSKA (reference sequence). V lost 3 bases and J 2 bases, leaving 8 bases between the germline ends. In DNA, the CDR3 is TGCAGTGCTAGGACGGGCGCCTACGAGCAGTACTTC. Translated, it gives CSARTGAYEQYF.

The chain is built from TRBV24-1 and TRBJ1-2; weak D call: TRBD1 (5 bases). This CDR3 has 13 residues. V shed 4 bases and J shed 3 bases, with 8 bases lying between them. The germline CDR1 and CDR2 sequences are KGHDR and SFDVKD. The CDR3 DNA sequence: TGTGCCACCAGTGAGGGGGTGGACTATGGCTACACCTTC. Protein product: CATSEGVDYGYTF.

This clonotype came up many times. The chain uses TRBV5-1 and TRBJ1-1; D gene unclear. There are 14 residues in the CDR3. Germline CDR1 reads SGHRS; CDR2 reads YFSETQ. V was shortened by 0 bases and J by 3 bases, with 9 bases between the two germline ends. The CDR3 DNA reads TGCGCCAGCAGCTTGGAGGTCGGTTACACTGAAGCTTTCTTT. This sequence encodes CASSLEVGYTEAFF.

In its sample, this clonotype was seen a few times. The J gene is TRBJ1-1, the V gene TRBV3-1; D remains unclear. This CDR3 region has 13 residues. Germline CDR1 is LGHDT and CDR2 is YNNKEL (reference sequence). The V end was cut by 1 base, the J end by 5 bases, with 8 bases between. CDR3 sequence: CASSQGWVTEAFF. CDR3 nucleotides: TGTGCCAGCAGCCAAGGTTGGGTTACTGAAGCTTTCTTT.

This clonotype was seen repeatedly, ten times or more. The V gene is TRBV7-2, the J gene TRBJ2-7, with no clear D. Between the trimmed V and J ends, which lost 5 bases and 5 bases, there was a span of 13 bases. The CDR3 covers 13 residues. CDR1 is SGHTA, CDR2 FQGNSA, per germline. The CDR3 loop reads CASSLNRLDEQYF. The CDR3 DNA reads TGTGCCAGCAGCCTGAACCGATTGGACGAGCAGTACTTC. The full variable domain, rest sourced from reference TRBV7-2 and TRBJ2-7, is GAGVSQSPSNKVTEKGKDVELRCDPISGHTALYWYRQSLGQGLEFLIYFQGNSAPDKSGLPSDRFSAERTGGSVSTLTIQRTQQEDSAVYLCASSLNRLDEQYFGPGTRLTVT.

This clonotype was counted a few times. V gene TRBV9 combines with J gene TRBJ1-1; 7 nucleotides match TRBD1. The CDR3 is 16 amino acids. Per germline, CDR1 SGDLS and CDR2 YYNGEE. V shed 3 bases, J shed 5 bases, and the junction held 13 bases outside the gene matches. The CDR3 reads CASSAGLQGMGTEAFF. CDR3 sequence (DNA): TGTGCCAGCAGCGCAGGACTACAGGGGATGGGTACTGAAGCTTTCTTT.

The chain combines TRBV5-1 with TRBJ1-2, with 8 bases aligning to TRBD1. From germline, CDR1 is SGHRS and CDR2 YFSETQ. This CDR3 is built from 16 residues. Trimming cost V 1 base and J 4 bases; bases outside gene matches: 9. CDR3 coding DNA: TGCGCCAGCAGCTTGACAGGACAGGGACGAAGCTATGGCTACACCTTC. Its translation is CASSLTGQGRSYGYTF.

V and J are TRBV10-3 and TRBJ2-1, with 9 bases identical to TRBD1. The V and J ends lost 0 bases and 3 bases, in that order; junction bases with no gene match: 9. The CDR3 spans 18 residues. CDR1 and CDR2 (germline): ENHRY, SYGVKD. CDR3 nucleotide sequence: TGTGCCATCAGTGAGTCGAGGGGGGACAGGGACCACTACAATGAGCAGTTCTTC. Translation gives CAISESRGDRDHYNEQFF.

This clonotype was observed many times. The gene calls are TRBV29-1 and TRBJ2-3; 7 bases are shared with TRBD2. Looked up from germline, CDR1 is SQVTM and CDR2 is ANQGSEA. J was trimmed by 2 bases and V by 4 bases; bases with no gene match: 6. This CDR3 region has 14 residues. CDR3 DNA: TGCAGCGTTGCGAGCGGGGCACCCACAGATACGCAGTATTTT. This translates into CSVASGAPTDTQYF.

The CDR3 sequence: CASSRGQGNQPQHF. DNA for the CDR3: TGTGCCAGCAGTCGAGGACAGGGCAATCAGCCCCAGCATTTT. The J gene is TRBJ1-5, the V gene TRBV6-5; 7 bases are shared with TRBD1. V trimming: 5 bases; J trimming: 2 bases; junction bases outside the gene matches: 3. Germline values: CDR1 MNHEY, CDR2 SVGAGI. The CDR3 consists of 14 residues.

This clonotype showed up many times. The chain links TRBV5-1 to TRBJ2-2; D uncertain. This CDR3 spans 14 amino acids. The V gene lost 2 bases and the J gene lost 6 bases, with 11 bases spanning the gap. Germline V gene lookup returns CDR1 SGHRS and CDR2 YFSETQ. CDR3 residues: CASSLSPNAGELFF. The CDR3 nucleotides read TGCGCCAGCAGCTTATCACCAAACGCCGGGGAGCTGTTTTTT.